The 27 T cell receptor beta chains in this list originate from one sample, sequenced in a study of molecular identifiers for immune sequencing clone quantification. TCRdb itself ran the PCR reads through MiXCR, one entry per CDR3 protein. The profile shows 65,000 or so distinct CDR3 sequences, roughly 18% of them singletons. Sequenced material: naive CD8+ T cells from blood, with Jurkat cell RNA spiked in. Subset meaning: FACS-sorted CD8+CD4-CCR7+CD45RA+ naive T cells. These receptors originate from a human donor in good health. Some libraries in this study had Jurkat cell RNA spiked in.

This clonotype was picked up many times. The chain recombines TRBV6-2 or TRBV6-3 with TRBJ2-3; the match to TRBD2 covers 14 bases. This CDR3 contains 18 residues. V trimming: 5 bases; J trimming: 7 bases; junction bases outside the gene matches: 14. Germline V gene data show CDR1 as MNHEY and CDR2 as SVGEGT. For the CDR3, the DNA is TGTGCCAGCAGTGGGCCCGAGGGACTAGCGGGAGCCTTTCATACGCAGTATTTT. Translation gives CASSGPEGLAGAFHTQYF.

Turning to this clonotype: A read error may be the cause here, since a much bigger clone is one base away. V usage is TRBV24-1 and J usage is TRBJ2-3; D remains unclear. CDR3 length: 16 amino acids. V lost 4 bases and J lost 4, with 17 bases in between. In germline, CDR1 is KGHDR, CDR2 SFDVKD. The DNA for the CDR3 is TGTGCCACCAGTGACGCAATAAGGGCAGATTCAGATACGCAGTATTTT. Protein sequence: CATSDAIRADSDTQYF.

This clonotype came up many times. The chain recombines TRBV9 with TRBJ2-7, with TRBD1 identical over 9 bases. Per germline, CDR1 SGDLS and CDR2 YYNGEE. The V gene end was trimmed by 4 bases and the J gene end by 5 bases; junction bases not matched to a gene: 10. The CDR3 loop spans 15 amino acids. The DNA for the CDR3 is TGTGCCAGCAGCCCAACCGCGGGACAGGGTAACGAGCAGTACTTC. Amino acids: CASSPTAGQGNEQYF.

This clonotype was counted many times. This rearrangement joins TRBV7-9 to TRBJ1-4; D call uncertain. This CDR3 has 14 amino acids. Trimming pared 1 base from V and 2 bases from J, leaving 5 bases between. Germline lookup yields CDR1 SEHNR and CDR2 FQNEAQ (reference sequence). For the CDR3, the DNA is TGTGCCAGCAGCTTAGTGCGGACTAATGAAAAACTGTTTTTT. Translated, it gives CASSLVRTNEKLFF.

In this sample, this clonotype turned up many times. The rearrangement uses TRBV12-3 or TRBV12-4 and TRBJ2-2, with D perhaps TRBD2 (6 bases). With 3 bases removed from V and 4 bases from J, the gap between germline ends came to 9 bases. The CDR3 length is 14 residues. The CDR3 region has the DNA TGTGCCAGCAGTTTTGCCGGGAGCACCGGGGAGCTGTTTTTT. Protein: CASSFAGSTGELFF.

In this sample, this clonotype turned up a few times. A much more abundant neighbour one base away suggests this may be a read error. The final CDR3 position lacks the conserved phenylalanine or tryptophan, pointing to a likely read error. This rearrangement joins TRBV2 to TRBJ2-3, with a weak D call TRBD1 (5 bases). V lost 7 bases and J lost 4, with 9 bases in between. Germline CDR1 SNHLY, CDR2 FYNNEI. CDR3 length: 12 residues. This CDR3 reads CASKGEPDTQYL. The CDR3 DNA follows: TGTGCCAGCAAAGGGGAACCAGATACGCAGTATCTT.

This clonotype showed up many times. The rearrangement uses TRBV28 and TRBJ2-7, with D possibly being TRBD2 (6 bases). Per the germline V gene, CDR1 is MDHEN and CDR2 is SYDVKM. V lost 6 bases and J 3 bases, leaving 18 bases between the germline ends. The CDR3 is 15 amino acids. The CDR3 nucleotides read TGTGCCAGCAGCCCTAGGACCCACGGGGGCTACGAGCAGTACTTC. Protein sequence: CASSPRTHGGYEQYF. The entire variable domain, with the rest obtained from reference TRBV28 and TRBJ2-7, is as follows: DVKVTQSSRYLVKRTGEKVFLECVQDMDHENMFWYRQDPGLGLRLIYFSYDVKMKEKGDIPEGYSVSREKKERFSLILESASTNQTSMYLCASSPRTHGGYEQYFGPGTRLTVT.

This clonotype came up many times. The chain joins TRBV6-5 to TRBJ1-1, with 7 bases identical to TRBD1. After removal of 0 bases from V and 5 bases from J, the junction contained 3 bases not matched to a gene. The CDR3 is 14 residues long. The V gene's germline CDR1 is MNHEY and CDR2 SVGAGI. Here the CDR3 reads CASSYSRGVTEAFF. CDR3 nucleotide sequence: TGTGCCAGCAGTTACTCCAGGGGGGTTACTGAAGCTTTCTTT.

This clonotype came up many times. The chain uses TRBV7-6 and TRBJ2-7, with a possible D match to TRBD2 (6 bases). From germline, CDR1 is SGHVS and CDR2 FNYEAQ. This CDR3 spans 17 amino acids. The V end was cut by 5 bases, the J end by 4 bases, with 24 bases between. The CDR3 nucleotides read TGTGCCAGCAGCCCCGGGGTGGACTACGCGATCAGTTACGAGCAGTACTTC. This sequence encodes CASSPGVDYAISYEQYF.

On this clonotype itself: This may be a read error, as it is one base from a much larger clone. This chain joins TRBV10-3 and TRBJ2-1; 9 bases map to TRBD2. There are 15 residues in the CDR3. Germline lookup yields CDR1 ENHRY and CDR2 SYGVKD. CDR3 DNA sequence: TGTGGCAACTTAAGAGCGGGAGGTACTTACAATGAGCAGTTCTTC. It is translated as CGNLRAGGTYNEQFF.

This clonotype was detected ten times or more. The chain is built from TRBV3-1 and TRBJ1-6; no definite D call. The germline CDR1 and CDR2 sequences are LGHDT and YNNKEL (reference sequence). The CDR3 consists of 14 residues. The V and J ends lost 0 bases and 7 bases respectively, with 7 bases between them. CDR3: CASSQELSNSPLHF. The CDR3 region has the DNA TGTGCCAGCAGCCAAGAACTGTCCAATTCACCCCTCCACTTT.

The gene calls are TRBV12-3 or TRBV12-4 and TRBJ2-7, with D possibly being TRBD1 (6 bases). Trimming removed 5 bases from V and 2 bases from J, with 13 bases in between. This CDR3 has 14 amino acids. The CDR3 reads CASSPQGSTYEQYF. The CDR3 DNA follows: TGTGCCAGCAGTCCACAGGGCTCAACCTACGAGCAGTACTTC.

Details on this clonotype: This could be a read error, since a much larger clone is one nucleotide away. The gene calls are TRBV7-2 and TRBJ2-5, with D possibly TRBD2 on 5 matching bases. This CDR3 has 16 amino acids. CDR1 is SGHTA, CDR2 FQGNSA, per germline. In nucleotides, the CDR3 is TGTGCCAGCAGCTTAGGTACGAGCCTAGCTTCAGAGACCCAGCACTTC. Amino acid sequence: CASSLGTSLASETQHF. The variable domain in full, completed from reference TRBV7-2 and TRBJ2-5, reads GAGVSQSPSNKVTEKGKDVELRCDPISGHTALYWYRQSLGQGLEFLIYFQGNSAPDKSGLPSDRFSAERTGGSVSTLTIQRTQQEDSAVYLCASSLGTSLASETQHFGPGTRLLVL.

This clonotype has a count of ten or more. The chain joins TRBV20-1 to TRBJ2-7; D is unresolved. V lost 0 bases and J lost 4, with 7 bases in between. Germline V CDR1 and CDR2: DFQATT, SNEGSKA (reference sequence). The CDR3 runs 12 residues. CDR3 sequence: CSARDFGYEQYF. The CDR3 DNA is TGCAGTGCTAGAGATTTCGGGTACGAGCAGTACTTC.

On this clonotype: This may stem from a read error, because a much larger clone lies one nucleotide away. The rearrangement joins TRBV13 to TRBJ2-7; 7 bases fit TRBD1. Per germline, CDR1 PRHDT and CDR2 FYEKMQ (reference sequence). The CDR3 runs 13 residues. V lost 5 bases, J lost 6 bases, and 7 bases stayed unmatched. The DNA for the CDR3 is TGTGCCAGCAGCCGCCCCGACAGGGCCGAGCAGTACTTC. Residues: CASSRPDRAEQYF. The full variable domain, in which reference TRBV13 and TRBJ2-7 provide the parts outside the CDR3, is AAGVIQSPRHLIKEKRETATLKCYPIPRHDTVYWYQQGPGQDPQFLISFYEKMQSDKGSIPDRFSAQQFSDYHSELNMSSLELGDSALYFCASSRPDRAEQYFGPGTRLTVT.

This clonotype was observed many times. The chain links TRBV10-2 to TRBJ2-2; tentatively, D is TRBD2 (5 bases). The CDR3 covers 14 residues. V was cut by 6 bases and J by 6 bases, with 14 bases left in between. The V gene's germline CDR1 is WSHSY and CDR2 SAAADI. The chain's CDR3 is CASRVTGEPGELFF. In DNA, the CDR3 is TGCGCCAGCAGAGTGACTGGGGAGCCCGGGGAGCTGTTTTTT.

This rearrangement joins TRBV5-1 to TRBJ2-7; 7 bases are a match to TRBD1. The CDR3 contains 14 residues. V gave up 4 bases and J gave up 2 bases; unmatched junction bases: 6. Germline loops: CDR1 SGHRS, CDR2 YFSETQ. The CDR3 sequence is CASSLGDSPYEQYF. Here the CDR3 DNA reads TGCGCCAGCAGCCTAGGGGACAGTCCCTACGAGCAGTACTTC.

This clonotype has ten or more counts. The chain couples TRBV27 to TRBJ2-7; tentative D call: TRBD2 (6 bases). Germline CDR1 MNHEY, CDR2 SMNVEV (reference sequence). V was pared by 2 bases and J by 4 bases, with 15 bases between. The CDR3 has 15 residues. The CDR3 region has the DNA TGTGCCAGCAGTTTAACGGGAGAGTGGCCTTACGAGCAGTACTTC. Translated: CASSLTGEWPYEQYF.

This clonotype has ten or more counts. The rearrangement uses TRBV19 and TRBJ1-5; D ambiguous. CDR1 is LNHDA and CDR2 is SQIVND in the germline V gene (reference sequence). V lost 7 bases, J lost 0 bases, and 10 bases lay in between. The CDR3 covers 14 residues. DNA of the CDR3: TGTGCCAGTAACAACGTTTATAGCAATCAGCCCCAGCATTTT. It codes for CASNNVYSNQPQHF. Complete variable domain (other parts from reference TRBV19 and TRBJ1-5): DGGITQSPKYLFRKEGQNVTLSCEQNLNHDAMYWYRQDPGQGLRLIYYSQIVNDFQKGDIAEGYSVSREKKESFPLTVTSAQKNPTAFYLCASNNVYSNQPQHFGDGTRLSIL.

The table lists this clonotype with a few counts. The rearrangement uses TRBV27 and TRBJ2-1; D possibly corresponds to TRBD1 (6 bases). In germline, CDR1 is MNHEY, CDR2 SMNVEV (reference sequence). Trimming stripped 6 bases from V and 4 bases from J, with 10 bases between. The CDR3 length is 13 residues. CDR3 DNA sequence: TGTGCCAGCAGCAGGGGCGGTTACAATGAGCAGTTCTTC. This gives the protein CASSRGGYNEQFF.

This clonotype has more than one count but fewer than ten. This may be a read error: a much more frequent sequence differs by one nucleotide. The chain recombines TRBV4-1 with TRBJ2-5, with TRBD2 identical over 10 bases. The CDR3 runs 16 residues. CDR1 is MGHRA and CDR2 is YSYEKL in the germline V gene. CDR3 sequence: CASSLMTSGPQGTQYF. In DNA form, the CDR3 reads TGCGCCAGCAGCCTTATGACTAGCGGGCCCCAAGGGACCCAGTACTTC.

The sample holds many counts of this clonotype. The chain has TRBV5-1 and TRBJ1-1; D gene ambiguous. Germline V gene sequence: CDR1 SGHRS, CDR2 YFSETQ. V was trimmed by 3 bases and J by 1 base, leaving 13 bases between them. The length of the CDR3 is 15 residues. CDR3 bases: TGCGCCAGCAGCTCCAGATACCAGGAGAACACTGAAGCTTTCTTT. The encoded protein is CASSSRYQENTEAFF.

This clonotype has more than one count but fewer than ten. V gene TRBV20-1 combines with J gene TRBJ2-1; 14 bases fit TRBD2. Trimming took 3 bases from V and 4 from J; bases not matched to a gene: 14. The CDR3 runs to 19 residues. Germline V gene sequence: CDR1 DFQATT, CDR2 SNEGSKA (reference sequence). Written as DNA, the CDR3 is TGCAGTGCTAGGCCCAAGGGACTAGCGGGAGTAGGGTCGTACAATGAGCAGTTCTTC. Translation gives CSARPKGLAGVGSYNEQFF.

The sample holds many counts of this clonotype. The chain carries TRBV27 and TRBJ2-3; tentative D call: TRBD2 (6 bases). V was clipped by 6 bases and J by 6 bases, with 22 bases between them. Germline CDR1 MNHEY, CDR2 SMNVEV (reference sequence). CDR3 length: 16 amino acids. CDR3 sequence: CASRGWVGGFGDTQYF. The CDR3 DNA reads TGTGCCAGCAGGGGATGGGTCGGGGGATTCGGTGATACGCAGTATTTT.

The V gene is TRBV6-1, the J gene TRBJ2-7, with D possibly TRBD1 on 5 matching bases. The germline CDR1 and CDR2 sequences are MNHNS and SASEGT. The CDR3 runs to 13 residues. The V end was cut by 4 bases, the J end by 1 base, with 8 bases between. In nucleotides, the CDR3 is TGTGCCAGCAGTGCCAGGGAATCCTACGAGCAGTACTTC. This codes for CASSARESYEQYF.

This clonotype was found a few times. The V and J genes are TRBV5-1 and TRBJ1-4; D call uncertain. This CDR3 has 14 residues. Germline-derived CDR1 and CDR2 are SGHRS and YFSETQ. V was cut by 4 bases and J by 4 bases, with 11 bases left in between. The CDR3 nucleotides read TGCGCCAGCAGCCAAATATCTCTTAATGAAAAACTGTTTTTT. Translated, it gives CASSQISLNEKLFF.

This clonotype was counted at least ten times. The chain couples TRBV13 to TRBJ1-2, with D hard to call. The CDR3 has 16 amino acids. Germline V gene lookup returns CDR1 PRHDT and CDR2 FYEKMQ (reference sequence). V was clipped by 0 bases and J by 3 bases, with 14 bases between them. CDR3 DNA sequence: TGTGCCAGCAGCTTAGGCTTCTCTTCCAAGGACTATGGCTACACCTTC. Translation: CASSLGFSSKDYGYTF.